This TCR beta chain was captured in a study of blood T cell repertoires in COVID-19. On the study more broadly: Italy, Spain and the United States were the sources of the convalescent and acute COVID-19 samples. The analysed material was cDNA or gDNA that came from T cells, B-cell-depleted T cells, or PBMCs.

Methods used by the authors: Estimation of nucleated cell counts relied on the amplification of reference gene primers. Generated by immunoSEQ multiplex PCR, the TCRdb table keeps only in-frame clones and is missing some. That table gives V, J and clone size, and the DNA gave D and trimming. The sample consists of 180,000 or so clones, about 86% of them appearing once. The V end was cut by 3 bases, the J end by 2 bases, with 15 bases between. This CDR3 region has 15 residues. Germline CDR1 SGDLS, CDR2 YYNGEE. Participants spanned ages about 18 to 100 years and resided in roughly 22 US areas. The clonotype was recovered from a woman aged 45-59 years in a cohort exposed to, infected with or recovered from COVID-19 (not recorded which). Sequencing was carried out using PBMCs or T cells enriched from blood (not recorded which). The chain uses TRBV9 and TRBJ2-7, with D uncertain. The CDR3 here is CASSAQADNTYEQYF. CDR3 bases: TGTGCCAGCAGCGCCCAAGCCGATAATACCTACGAGCAGTACTTC.